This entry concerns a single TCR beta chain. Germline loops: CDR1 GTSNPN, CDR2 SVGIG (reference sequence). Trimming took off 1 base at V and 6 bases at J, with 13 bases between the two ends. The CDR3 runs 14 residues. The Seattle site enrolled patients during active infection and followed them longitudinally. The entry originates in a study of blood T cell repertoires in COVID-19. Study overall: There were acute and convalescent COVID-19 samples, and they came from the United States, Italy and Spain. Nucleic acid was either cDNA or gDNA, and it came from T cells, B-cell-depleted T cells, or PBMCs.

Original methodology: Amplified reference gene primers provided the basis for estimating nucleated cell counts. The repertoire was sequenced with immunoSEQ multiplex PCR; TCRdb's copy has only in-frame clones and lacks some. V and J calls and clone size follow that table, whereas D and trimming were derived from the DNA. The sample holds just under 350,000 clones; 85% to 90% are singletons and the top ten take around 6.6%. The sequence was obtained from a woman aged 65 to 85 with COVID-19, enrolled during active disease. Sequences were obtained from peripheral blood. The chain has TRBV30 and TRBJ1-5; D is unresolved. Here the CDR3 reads CAWSEGGKGQPQHF. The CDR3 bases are TGTGCCTGGAGTGAGGGCGGGAAGGGTCAGCCCCAGCATTTT.